The rows below give T cell receptor beta chains drawn from one sample of a study of cytomegalovirus exposure and HLA in healthy donors. Produced via immunoSEQ multiplex PCR; TCRdb's table is partial and in-frame only. Of some 200,000 clones listed, 76% are singletons. Sequencing was done on a sample of PBMCs. Receptors originate from a man younger than 35 in good health and CMV-seronegative. CDR3s include the opening cysteine and the closing phenylalanine or tryptophan.

v_gene	j_gene	len	CDR3aa
TRBV27	TRBJ2-1	14	CASSFGVSYNEQFF
TRBV4-2	TRBJ1-2	16	CASSQDKARVGDGYTF
TRBV2	TRBJ1-2	12	CASRDRVAGNTF
TRBV7-9	TRBJ2-7	12	CASSFLPGQKYF
TRBV4-1	TRBJ2-3	16	CASSHGTGGPSDTQYF
TRBV5-4	TRBJ2-3	14	CASSLAGGTDTQYF
TRBV2	TRBJ2-1	13	CAARDSKYNEQFF
TRBV19	TRBJ2-1	15	CASSMGGSSYNEQFF
TRBV7-3	TRBJ2-6	15	CASSFRRGKDDVLTF
TRBV9	TRBJ2-2	14	CASSPRTGTGELFF
TRBV7-2	TRBJ2-2	13	CASSGYSGGELFF
TRBV27	TRBJ2-1	17	CASSSGGRLSSYNEQFF
TRBV5-1	TRBJ1-2	16	CASSLEQSLANYGYTF
TRBV7-9	TRBJ1-3	17	CASSSTAGRGSGNTIYF
TRBV2	TRBJ2-5	15	CASSEATAKQETQYF
TRBV4-1	TRBJ1-6	18	CASSQEWAREKRNSPLHF
TRBV10-2	TRBJ1-5	18	CASSENSRLLYSNQPQHF
TRBV7-3	TRBJ2-1	15	CASSLRPGEGNEQFF
TRBV6-1	TRBJ1-6	15	CASSEVFGSYSPLHF
TRBV28	TRBJ2-1	16	CASSSSGRASYNEQFF
TRBV28	TRBJ1-4	16	CASSFPRLATNEKLFF
TRBV29-1	TRBJ2-1	13	CSVGYQGAGEQFF
TRBV7-9	TRBJ1-2	14	CASSPGGDSYGYTF
TRBV5-1	TRBJ2-1	15	CASSLRDNPYNEQFF
TRBV28	TRBJ1-4	15	CASSLGQVMNEKLFF